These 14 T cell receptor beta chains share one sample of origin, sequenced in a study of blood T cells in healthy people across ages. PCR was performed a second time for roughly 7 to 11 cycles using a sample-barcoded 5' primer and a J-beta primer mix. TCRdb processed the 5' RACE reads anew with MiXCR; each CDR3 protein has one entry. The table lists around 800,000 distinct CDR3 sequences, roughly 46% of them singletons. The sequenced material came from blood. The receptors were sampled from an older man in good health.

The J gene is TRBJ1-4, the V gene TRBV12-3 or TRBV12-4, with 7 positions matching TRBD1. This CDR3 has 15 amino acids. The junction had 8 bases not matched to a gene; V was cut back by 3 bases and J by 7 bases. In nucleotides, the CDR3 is TGTGCCAGCAGTTTGCGGCAGGGGGGAGTTGAAAAACTGTTTTTT. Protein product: CASSLRQGGVEKLFF.

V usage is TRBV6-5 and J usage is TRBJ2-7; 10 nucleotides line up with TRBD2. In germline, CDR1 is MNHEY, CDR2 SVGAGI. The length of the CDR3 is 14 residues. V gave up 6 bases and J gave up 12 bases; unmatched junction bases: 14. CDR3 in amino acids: CASRGSLLAGVRYF. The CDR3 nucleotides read TGTGCCAGCAGGGGAAGCCTCCTAGCGGGGGTCCGGTACTTC.

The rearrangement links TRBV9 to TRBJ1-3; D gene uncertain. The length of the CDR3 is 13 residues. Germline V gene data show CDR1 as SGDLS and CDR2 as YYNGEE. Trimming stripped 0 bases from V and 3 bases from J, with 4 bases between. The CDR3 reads CASSVEGGNTIYF. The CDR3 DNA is TGTGCCAGCAGCGTAGAGGGTGGAAACACCATATATTTT.

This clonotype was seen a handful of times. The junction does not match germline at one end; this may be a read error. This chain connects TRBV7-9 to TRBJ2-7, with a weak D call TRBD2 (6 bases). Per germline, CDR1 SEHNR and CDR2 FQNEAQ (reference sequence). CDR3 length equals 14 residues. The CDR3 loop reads CANSFQRAPYEQYF. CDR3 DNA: TGTGCCAACAGCTTCCAGCGGGCCCCCTACGAGCAGTACTTC.

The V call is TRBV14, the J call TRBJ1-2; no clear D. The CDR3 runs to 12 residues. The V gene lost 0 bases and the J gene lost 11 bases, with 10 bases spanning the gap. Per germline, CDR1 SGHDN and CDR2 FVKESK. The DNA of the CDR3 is TGTGCCAGCAGCCAAGACAGATTCCGATACACCTTC. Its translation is CASSQDRFRYTF.

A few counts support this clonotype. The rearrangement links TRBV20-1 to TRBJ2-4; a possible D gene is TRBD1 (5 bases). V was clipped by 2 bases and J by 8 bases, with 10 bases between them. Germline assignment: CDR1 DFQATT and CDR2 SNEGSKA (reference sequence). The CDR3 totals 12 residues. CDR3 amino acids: CSARQGADIQYF. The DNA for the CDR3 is TGCAGTGCTAGACAGGGTGCTGACATTCAGTACTTC.

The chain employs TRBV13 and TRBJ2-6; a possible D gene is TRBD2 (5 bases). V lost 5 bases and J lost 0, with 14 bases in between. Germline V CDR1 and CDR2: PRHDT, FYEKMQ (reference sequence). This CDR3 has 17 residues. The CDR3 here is CASSESHRGSGANVLTF. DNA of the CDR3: TGTGCCAGCAGCGAGTCCCACCGGGGCTCTGGGGCCAACGTCCTGACTTTC.

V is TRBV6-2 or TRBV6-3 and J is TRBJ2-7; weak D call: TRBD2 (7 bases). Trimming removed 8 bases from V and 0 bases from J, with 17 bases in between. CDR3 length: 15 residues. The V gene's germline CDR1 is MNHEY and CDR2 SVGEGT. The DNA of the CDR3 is TGTGCCAGCTTTGTTGGGGGGGCGGGCTCCTACGAGCAGTACTTC. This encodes CASFVGGAGSYEQYF.

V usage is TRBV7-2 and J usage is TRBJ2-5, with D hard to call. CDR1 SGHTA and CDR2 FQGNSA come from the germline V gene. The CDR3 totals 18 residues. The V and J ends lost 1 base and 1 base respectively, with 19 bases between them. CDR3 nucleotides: TGTGCCAGCAGCTTAGTAAGCCTACGGACGGGCGTCCAAGAGACCCAGTACTTC. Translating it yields CASSLVSLRTGVQETQYF.

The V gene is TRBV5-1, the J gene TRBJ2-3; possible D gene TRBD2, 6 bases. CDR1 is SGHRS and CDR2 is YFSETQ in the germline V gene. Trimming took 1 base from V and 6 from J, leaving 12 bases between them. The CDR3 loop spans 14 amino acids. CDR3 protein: CASSLQPGEDTQYF. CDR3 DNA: TGCGCCAGCAGCTTGCAACCGGGGGAGGATACGCAGTATTTT.

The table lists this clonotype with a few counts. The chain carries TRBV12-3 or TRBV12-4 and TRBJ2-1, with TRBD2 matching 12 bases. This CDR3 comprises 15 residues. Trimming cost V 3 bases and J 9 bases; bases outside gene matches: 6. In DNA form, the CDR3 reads TGTGCCAGCAGTTTTCGGCTAGCGGGAGGGGGTGAGCAGTTCTTC. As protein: CASSFRLAGGGEQFF.

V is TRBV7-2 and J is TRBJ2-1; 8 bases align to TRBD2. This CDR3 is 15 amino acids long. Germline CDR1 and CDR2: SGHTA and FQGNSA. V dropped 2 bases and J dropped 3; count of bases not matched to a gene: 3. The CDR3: CASSLMREDYNEQFF. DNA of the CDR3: TGTGCCAGCAGCTTAATGCGGGAGGACTACAATGAGCAGTTCTTC.

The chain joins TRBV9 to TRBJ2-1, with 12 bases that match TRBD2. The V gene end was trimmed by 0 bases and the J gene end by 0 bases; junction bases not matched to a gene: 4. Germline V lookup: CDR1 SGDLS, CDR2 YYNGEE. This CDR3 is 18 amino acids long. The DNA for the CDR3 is TGTGCCAGCAGCGTAGGTTCTAGCGGGAGGGTCTCCTACAATGAGCAGTTCTTC. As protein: CASSVGSSGRVSYNEQFF.

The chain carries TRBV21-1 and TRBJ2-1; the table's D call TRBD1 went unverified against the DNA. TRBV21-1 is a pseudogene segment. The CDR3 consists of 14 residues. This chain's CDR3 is CASRTGPHENEQFF. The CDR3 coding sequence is TGTGCCAGCCGGACAGGACCCCATGAAAATGAGCAGTTCTTC.